One sample yielded the 13 T cell receptor beta chains listed below, sequenced in a study of blood T cells in healthy people across ages. Primed by a sample-barcoded 5' primer and a J-beta primer mix, a second PCR proceeded for about 6 to 11 cycles. Each CDR3 protein is one row after TCRdb ran MiXCR on the 5' RACE reads. The sample holds about 930,000 distinct CDR3 sequences; approximately 32% are singletons and the top ten take 10%. These same data were also listed under a study on T cells of mothers and their children.

The sequenced material came from blood. The receptor source for this set is a woman aged 40 to 49 in good health.

This clonotype has a count of ten or more. The rearrangement joins TRBV9 to TRBJ2-3, with D possibly being TRBD2 (5 bases). Germline CDR1 reads SGDLS; CDR2 reads YYNGEE. V lost 4 bases to trimming and J lost 7 bases, with 16 bases between them. This CDR3 contains 14 residues. CDR3 protein: CASSYYQDSNTQYF. Written as DNA, the CDR3 is TGTGCCAGCAGCTACTACCAGGACTCGAATACGCAGTATTTT.

About this clonotype: Given a much more abundant clone one base away, this may be a read error. The rearrangement links TRBV18 to TRBJ2-1, with a possible D match to TRBD1 (5 bases). Germline CDR1 is KGHSH and CDR2 is LQKENI. The length of the CDR3 is 13 residues. CDR3 amino acids: CASLPTQGGEQFF. The CDR3 DNA reads as TGTGCCAGCTTACCAACCCAGGGTGGTGAGCAGTTCTTC.

This clonotype was found a few times. This sequence joins TRBV7-2 and TRBJ2-2; a weak D match, TRBD2 (6 bases). The length of the CDR3 is 15 residues. CDR1 SGHTA and CDR2 FQGNSA come from the germline V gene. The V gene lost 8 bases and the J gene lost 3 bases, with 16 bases spanning the gap. Written as DNA, the CDR3 is TGTGCCAGCCCCCTGGCGGGGTTTGACACCGGGGAGCTGTTTTTT. Encoded protein: CASPLAGFDTGELFF. Full variable domain (missing parts from reference TRBV7-2 and TRBJ2-2): GAGVSQSPSNKVTEKGKDVELRCDPISGHTALYWYRQSLGQGLEFLIYFQGNSAPDKSGLPSDRFSAERTGGSVSTLTIQRTQQEDSAVYLCASPLAGFDTGELFFGEGSRLTVL.

This clonotype showed up many times. This chain uses TRBV20-1 with TRBJ2-1; TRBD2 agrees at 7 bases. The CDR3 runs to 14 residues. The trim removed 5 bases at V and 1 base at J, leaving 5 bases unmatched. CDR1 and CDR2 (germline): DFQATT, SNEGSKA (reference sequence). CDR3 coding DNA: TGCAGTGCTGAAGCTAGCGGATCCTACAATGAGCAGTTCTTC. As protein: CSAEASGSYNEQFF.

V usage is TRBV5-1 and J usage is TRBJ2-3; 10 bases are shared with TRBD2. From germline, CDR1 is SGHRS and CDR2 YFSETQ. V dropped 4 bases and J dropped 6; count of bases not matched to a gene: 14. The CDR3 spans 17 residues. CDR3 sequence reads: CASSPVASGGVVDTQYF. The CDR3 DNA follows: TGCGCCAGCAGCCCCGTGGCTAGCGGGGGTGTCGTGGATACGCAGTATTTT.

The chain couples TRBV2 to TRBJ2-4; D call uncertain. The length of the CDR3 is 14 residues. Germline V gene sequence: CDR1 SNHLY, CDR2 FYNNEI. V was trimmed by 1 base and J by 3 bases, leaving 7 bases between them. As DNA, the CDR3 is TGTGCCAGCAGTGAAGACAGAAACAAAAACATTCAGTACTTC. Its translation: CASSEDRNKNIQYF.

This rearrangement joins TRBV28 to TRBJ1-2; TRBD1 matches 8 bases. CDR3 length equals 15 residues. Germline assignment: CDR1 MDHEN and CDR2 SYDVKM. V lost 5 bases and J lost 3; bases outside the gene matches: 8. Here the CDR3 reads CASSRLQGEYYGYTF. The CDR3 DNA sequence: TGTGCCAGCAGTCGCCTACAGGGGGAGTACTATGGCTACACCTTC.

The chain employs TRBV15 and TRBJ1-2; no clear D. The CDR3 extends over 14 amino acids. Trimming cost V 1 base and J 6 bases, with 12 bases left between them. Per germline, CDR1 LNHNV and CDR2 YYDKDF (reference sequence). The CDR3 nucleotides are TGTGCCACCAGCAGAGTCGCAGTGGGTGATGGCTACACCTTC. Amino acids: CATSRVAVGDGYTF.

The sample holds many counts of this clonotype. The chain joins TRBV7-9 to TRBJ2-5; D is perhaps TRBD1 (6 bases). In germline, CDR1 is SEHNR, CDR2 FQNEAQ (reference sequence). Trimming removed 5 bases from V and 4 bases from J, with 17 bases in between. The CDR3 covers 15 residues. The CDR3 region has the DNA TGTGCCAGCAGCCCCCGGCAGGGGCTAGGAGAGACCCAGTACTTC. The encoded protein is CASSPRQGLGETQYF.

This clonotype was picked up a small number of times. CDR3 nucleotide sequence: TGTGCCAGCACCGATGTTAGCGGGGGGGCGGCAGATACGCAGTATTTT. Translated: CASTDVSGGAADTQYF. This rearrangement joins TRBV7-2 to TRBJ2-3, with TRBD2 identical over 11 bases. Losses at the gene ends were 7 bases for V and 4 bases for J; bases not matched to a gene: 10. The CDR3 totals 16 residues. Germline V gives CDR1 SGHTA, CDR2 FQGNSA.

Comments on this clonotype: Since a much larger clone is just one base distant, this may be a read error. The V and J genes are TRBV7-2 and TRBJ1-2, with D hard to call. From germline, CDR1 is SGHTA and CDR2 FQGNSA. The V gene lost 3 bases and the J gene lost 6 bases, with 11 bases spanning the gap. The CDR3 extends over 13 amino acids. The CDR3 bases are TGTGCCAGCAGCTTGCCCGAGGCCAATGGCTACACCTTC. Translating gives CASSLPEANGYTF.

The chain combines TRBV20-1 with TRBJ1-4; the D gene is possibly TRBD1 (5 bases). Trimming cost V 1 base and J 8 bases, with 11 bases left between them. CDR1 is DFQATT, CDR2 SNEGSKA, per germline (reference sequence). The CDR3 loop spans 13 amino acids. The CDR3 protein is CSARGGQREKLFF. CDR3 bases: TGCAGTGCTAGAGGGGGCCAGCGGGAAAAACTGTTTTTT.

This clonotype came up many times. J is TRBJ2-7 and V is TRBV18; possibly TRBD2 for D (6 bases). From germline, CDR1 is KGHSH and CDR2 LQKENI. Trimming took 3 bases from V and 4 from J, leaving 10 bases between them. The CDR3 spans 13 residues. CDR3 sequence: CASSPGLRYEQYF. In nucleotides, the CDR3 is TGTGCCAGCTCACCGGGACTTCGTTACGAGCAGTACTTC.